This T cell receptor (beta chain) emerged from a study of identical twins. Each CDR3 protein gets one entry after TCRdb re-called the 5' RACE reads with MiXCR. The table lists 450,000 or so distinct CDR3 sequences, approximately 25% of them singletons. This sample was shared with a second study, whose subject was T cells expressing NK-cell markers. This second report adds: Whether expanded NKG2C-expressing T cell clones recognize HCMV is unknown.

The TCR was taken from a woman aged 18-29 years in good health. Material: CD4+ T cells sorted from blood.

The CDR3: CASNLRGSTGELFF. CDR3 in DNA: TGTGCCAGCAACTTGCGCGGGAGTACCGGGGAGCTGTTTTTT. This rearrangement joins TRBV7-2 to TRBJ2-2; TRBD2 matches at 7 bases. The CDR3 is 14 amino acids. Germline loops: CDR1 SGHTA, CDR2 FQGNSA. V lost 7 bases, J lost 5 bases, and 7 bases stayed unmatched.